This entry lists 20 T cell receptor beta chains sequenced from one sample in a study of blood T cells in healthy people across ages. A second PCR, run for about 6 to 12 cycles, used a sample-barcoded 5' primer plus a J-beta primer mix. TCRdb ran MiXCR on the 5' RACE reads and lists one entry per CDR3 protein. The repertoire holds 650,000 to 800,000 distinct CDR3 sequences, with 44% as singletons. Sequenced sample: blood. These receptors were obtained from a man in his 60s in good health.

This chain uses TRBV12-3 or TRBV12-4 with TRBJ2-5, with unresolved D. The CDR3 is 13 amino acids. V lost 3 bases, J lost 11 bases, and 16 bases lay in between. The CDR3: CASSFGQFNEQYF. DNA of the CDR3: TGTGCCAGCAGTTTCGGGCAGTTCAATGAGCAGTACTTC.

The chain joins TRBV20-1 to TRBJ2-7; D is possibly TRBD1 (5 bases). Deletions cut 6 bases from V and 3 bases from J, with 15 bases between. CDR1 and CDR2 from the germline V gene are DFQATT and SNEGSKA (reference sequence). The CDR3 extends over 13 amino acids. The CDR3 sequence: CSARVAQGYEQYF. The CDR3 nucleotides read TGCAGTGCCCGGGTGGCCCAGGGCTACGAGCAGTACTTC.

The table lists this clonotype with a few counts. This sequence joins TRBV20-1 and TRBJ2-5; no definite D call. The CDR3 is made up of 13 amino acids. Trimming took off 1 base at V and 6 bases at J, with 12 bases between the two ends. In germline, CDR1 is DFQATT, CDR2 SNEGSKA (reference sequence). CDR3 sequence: CSARGSRIQTQYF. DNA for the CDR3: TGCAGTGCTAGAGGGTCCAGGATTCAGACCCAGTACTTC.

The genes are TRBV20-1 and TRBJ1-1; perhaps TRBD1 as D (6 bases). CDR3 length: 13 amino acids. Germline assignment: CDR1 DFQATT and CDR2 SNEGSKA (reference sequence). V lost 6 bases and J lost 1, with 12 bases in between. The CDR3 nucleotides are TGCAGTGCCCAAGGGGGGCCGAACACTGAAGCTTTCTTT. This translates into CSAQGGPNTEAFF.

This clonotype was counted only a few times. The CDR3 here is CASSQAGQGQGYGYTF. CDR3 nucleotides: TGTGCCAGCAGCCAAGCCGGACAGGGGCAGGGCTATGGCTACACCTTC. This chain links TRBV3-1 with TRBJ1-2; 9 bases are shared with TRBD1. Losses at the gene ends were 1 base for V and 4 bases for J; bases not matched to a gene: 7. Germline assignment: CDR1 LGHDT and CDR2 YNNKEL (reference sequence). The CDR3 runs to 16 residues.

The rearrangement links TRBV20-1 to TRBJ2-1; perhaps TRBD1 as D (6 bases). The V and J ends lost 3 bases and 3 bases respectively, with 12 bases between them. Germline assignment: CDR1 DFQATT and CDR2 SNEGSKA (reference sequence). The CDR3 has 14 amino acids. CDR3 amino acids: CSARPDSHYNEQFF. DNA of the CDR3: TGCAGTGCTAGGCCGGACAGCCACTACAATGAGCAGTTCTTC.

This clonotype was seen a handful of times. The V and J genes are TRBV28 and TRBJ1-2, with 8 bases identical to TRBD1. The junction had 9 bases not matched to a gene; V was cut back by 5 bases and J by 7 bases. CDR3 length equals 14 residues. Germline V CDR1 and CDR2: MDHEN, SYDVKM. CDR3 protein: CASSPQGARRGYTF. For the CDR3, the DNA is TGTGCCAGCAGTCCCCAGGGGGCGCGACGTGGCTACACCTTC.

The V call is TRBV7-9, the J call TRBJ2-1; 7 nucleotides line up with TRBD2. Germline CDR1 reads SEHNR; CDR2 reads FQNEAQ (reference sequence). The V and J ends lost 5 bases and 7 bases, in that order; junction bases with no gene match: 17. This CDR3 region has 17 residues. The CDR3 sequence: CASSPTIGRAGLNEQFF. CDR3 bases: TGTGCCAGCAGCCCAACAATCGGGCGAGCGGGGCTTAATGAGCAGTTCTTC.

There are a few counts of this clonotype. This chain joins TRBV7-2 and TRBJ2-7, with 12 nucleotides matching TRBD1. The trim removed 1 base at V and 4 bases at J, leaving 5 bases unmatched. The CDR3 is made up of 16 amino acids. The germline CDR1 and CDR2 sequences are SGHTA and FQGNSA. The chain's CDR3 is CASSLGGTGGGYEQYF. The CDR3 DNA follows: TGTGCCAGCAGCTTAGGAGGGACAGGGGGCGGGTACGAGCAGTACTTC.

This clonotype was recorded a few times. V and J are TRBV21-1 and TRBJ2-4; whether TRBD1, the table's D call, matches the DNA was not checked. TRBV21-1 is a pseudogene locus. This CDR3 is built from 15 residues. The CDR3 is CASSWTYIAKNIQYF. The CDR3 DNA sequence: TGTGCCAGCAGCTGGACATACATAGCCAAAAACATTCAGTACTTC.

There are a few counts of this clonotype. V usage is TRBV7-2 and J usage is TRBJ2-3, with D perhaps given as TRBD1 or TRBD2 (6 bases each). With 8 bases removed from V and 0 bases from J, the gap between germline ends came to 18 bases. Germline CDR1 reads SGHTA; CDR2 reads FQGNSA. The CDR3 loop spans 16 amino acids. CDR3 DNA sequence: TGTGCCAGCGTCATATGGGGGGCACGAAGCACAGATACGCAGTATTTT. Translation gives CASVIWGARSTDTQYF.

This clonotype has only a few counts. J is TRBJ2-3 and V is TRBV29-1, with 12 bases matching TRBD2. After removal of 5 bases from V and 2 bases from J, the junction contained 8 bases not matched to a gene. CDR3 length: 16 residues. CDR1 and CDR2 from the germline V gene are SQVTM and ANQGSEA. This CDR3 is CSVSRTSGTLTDTQYF. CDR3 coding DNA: TGCAGCGTTAGTAGGACTAGCGGGACCCTCACAGATACGCAGTATTTT.

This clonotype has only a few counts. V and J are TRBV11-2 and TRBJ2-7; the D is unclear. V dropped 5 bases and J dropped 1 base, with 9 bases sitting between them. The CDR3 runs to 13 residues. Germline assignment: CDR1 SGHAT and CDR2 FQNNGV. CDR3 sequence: CASSQELSYEQYF. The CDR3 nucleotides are TGTGCCAGCAGCCAGGAACTTTCCTACGAGCAGTACTTC. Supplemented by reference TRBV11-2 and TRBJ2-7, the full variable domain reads EAGVAQSPRYKIIEKRQSVAFWCNPISGHATLYWYQQILGQGPKLLIQFQNNGVVDDSQLPKDRFSAERLKGVDSTLKIQPAKLEDSAVYLCASSQELSYEQYFGPGTRLTVT.

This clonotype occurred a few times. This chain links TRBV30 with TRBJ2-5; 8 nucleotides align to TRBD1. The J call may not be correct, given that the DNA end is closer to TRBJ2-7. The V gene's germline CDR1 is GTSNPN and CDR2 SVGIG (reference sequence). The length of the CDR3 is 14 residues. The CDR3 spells CAWSLLTGETEQYF. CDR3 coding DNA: TGTGCCTGGAGTCTCCTGACAGGGGAAACCGAGCAGTACTTC.

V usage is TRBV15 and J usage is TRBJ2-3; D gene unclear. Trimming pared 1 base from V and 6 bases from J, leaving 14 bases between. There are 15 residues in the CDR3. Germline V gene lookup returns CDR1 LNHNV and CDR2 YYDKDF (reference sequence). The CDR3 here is CATSRASTREDTQYF. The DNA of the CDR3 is TGTGCCACCAGCAGAGCGTCTACCCGCGAGGATACGCAGTATTTT.

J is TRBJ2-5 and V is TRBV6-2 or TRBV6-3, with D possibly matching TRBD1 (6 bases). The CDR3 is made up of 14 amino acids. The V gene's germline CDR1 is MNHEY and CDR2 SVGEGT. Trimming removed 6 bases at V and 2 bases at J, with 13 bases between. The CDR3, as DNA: TGTGCCAGCAGACCTAGGGGGTGGCAAGAGACCCAGTACTTC. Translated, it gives CASRPRGWQETQYF.

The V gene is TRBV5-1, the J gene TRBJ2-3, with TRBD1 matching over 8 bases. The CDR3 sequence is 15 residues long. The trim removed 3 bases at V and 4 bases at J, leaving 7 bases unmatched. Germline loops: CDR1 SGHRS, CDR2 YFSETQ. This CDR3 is CASSSRQGRSDTQYF. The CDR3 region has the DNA TGCGCCAGCAGCTCAAGACAGGGGAGGTCAGATACGCAGTATTTT.

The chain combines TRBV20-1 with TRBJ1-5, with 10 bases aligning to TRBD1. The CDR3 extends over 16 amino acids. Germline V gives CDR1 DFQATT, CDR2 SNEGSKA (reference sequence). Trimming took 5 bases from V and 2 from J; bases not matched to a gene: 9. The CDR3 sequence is CSARQGANIGNQPQHF. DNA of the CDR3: TGCAGTGCTCGACAGGGGGCCAACATTGGCAATCAGCCCCAGCATTTT.

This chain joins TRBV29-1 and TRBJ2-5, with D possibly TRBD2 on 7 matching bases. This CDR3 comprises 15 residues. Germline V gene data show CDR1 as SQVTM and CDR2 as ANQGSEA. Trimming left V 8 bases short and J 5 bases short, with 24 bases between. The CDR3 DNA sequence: TGCAGCCCCAAAGTCCCGGCCCGGGGGGCGGAGACCCAGTACTTC. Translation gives CSPKVPARGAETQYF.

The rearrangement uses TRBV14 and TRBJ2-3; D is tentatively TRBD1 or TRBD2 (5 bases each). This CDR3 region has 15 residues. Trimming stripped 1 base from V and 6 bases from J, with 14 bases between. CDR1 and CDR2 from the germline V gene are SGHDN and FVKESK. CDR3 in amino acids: CASSQGDGLWDTQYF. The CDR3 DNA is TGTGCCAGCAGCCAAGGGGACGGTCTATGGGATACGCAGTATTTT.